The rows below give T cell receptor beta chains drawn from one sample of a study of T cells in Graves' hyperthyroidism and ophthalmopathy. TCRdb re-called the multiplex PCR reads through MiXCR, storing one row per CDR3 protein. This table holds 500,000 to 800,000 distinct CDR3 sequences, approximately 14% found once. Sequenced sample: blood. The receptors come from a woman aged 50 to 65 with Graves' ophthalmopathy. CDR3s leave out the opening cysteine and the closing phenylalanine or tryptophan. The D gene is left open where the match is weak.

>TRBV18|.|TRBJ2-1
ASSPREEDEQF
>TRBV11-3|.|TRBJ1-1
ASSLGGARTEAF
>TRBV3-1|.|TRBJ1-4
ASSLGTLPNEKLF
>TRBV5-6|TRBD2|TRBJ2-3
ASKEAGARTDTQY
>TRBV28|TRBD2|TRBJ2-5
ASSLLSGVAGLKETQY
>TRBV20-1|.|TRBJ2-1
SARGGLLAYNEQF
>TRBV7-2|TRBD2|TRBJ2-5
ASSSRLAGGQETQY
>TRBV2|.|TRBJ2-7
ASSLSGPSYEQY
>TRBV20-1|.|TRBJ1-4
SASDAQDTNEKLF
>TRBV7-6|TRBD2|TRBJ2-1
ASSLIAGGSSYNEQF
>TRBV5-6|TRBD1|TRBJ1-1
ASSLEGQRTLNTEAF
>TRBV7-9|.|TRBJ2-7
ASSLVRGGAYEQY
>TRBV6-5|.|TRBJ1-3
ASSYRSVGGAYGNTIY
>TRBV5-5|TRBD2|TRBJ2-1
ASRELTSGSNEQF
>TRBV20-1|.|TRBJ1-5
SAWTEAGQPQH
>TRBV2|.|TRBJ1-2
ASSEPGYYGYT
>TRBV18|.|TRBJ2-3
ASSPPGPKGTDTQY
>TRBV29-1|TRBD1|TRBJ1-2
SVWTGSNYGYT
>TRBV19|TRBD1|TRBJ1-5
ASSTGTGYSNQPQH
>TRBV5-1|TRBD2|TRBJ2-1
ASSWGLAGGPGDNEQF
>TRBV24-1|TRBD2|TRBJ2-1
ATSGTSGTWQF
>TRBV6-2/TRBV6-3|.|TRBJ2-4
ASSYQARGDIQY
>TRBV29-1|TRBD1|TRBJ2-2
SVSTGTGHGELF